The 12 T cell receptor beta chains listed next were all sequenced from one sample in a study of beta chain features in type 1 diabetes. The entirety of the isolated RNA underwent reverse transcription, so expressed TCRB transcripts were sequenced. TCRdb's copy holds only in-frame clones and misses some; the assay was immunoSEQ multiplex PCR. In the table there are roughly 450,000 clones, 10% to 12% of which are singletons. The sequencing sample was made of naive CD4+ T cells from blood. Source of these receptors: a woman between 18 and 29 years old in good health.

The gene calls are TRBV6-1 and TRBJ2-3; TRBD1 matches 9 bases. The CDR3 is made up of 20 amino acids. Trimming took 4 bases from V and 1 from J; bases not matched to a gene: 18. Germline assignment: CDR1 MNHNS and CDR2 SASEGT. As DNA, the CDR3 is TGTGCCAGCAGTGGGCACCACAACACCGGACGGACAGGGGGCACAGATACGCAGTATTTT. This translates into CASSGHHNTGRTGGTDTQYF.

The chain has TRBV9 and TRBJ2-3; D call uncertain. Between the trimmed V and J ends, which lost 4 bases and 9 bases, there was a span of 9 bases. The V gene's germline CDR1 is SGDLS and CDR2 YYNGEE. The CDR3 has 11 amino acids. In nucleotides, the CDR3 is TGTGCCAGCAGCTTTATGGACACGCAGTATTTT. Amino acid sequence: CASSFMDTQYF.

This chain connects TRBV14 to TRBJ2-7; D call uncertain. V was shortened by 2 bases and J by 11 bases, with 19 bases between the two germline ends. CDR1 and CDR2 from the germline V gene are SGHDN and FVKESK. The CDR3 loop spans 14 amino acids. The CDR3 loop reads CASSQTSFGRRKYF. The CDR3 nucleotides are TGTGCCAGCAGCCAAACTTCGTTCGGGCGCCGGAAGTACTTC. Full variable domain (outside the CDR3, taken from reference TRBV14 and TRBJ2-7): EAGVTQFPSHSVIEKGQTVTLRCDPISGHDNLYWYRRVMGKEIKFLLHFVKESKQDESGMPNNRFLAERTGGTYSTLKVQPAELEDSGVYFCASSQTSFGRRKYFGPGTRLTVT.

The rearrangement joins TRBV4-1 to TRBJ2-3, with D unresolved. The germline V gene has CDR1 MGHRA and CDR2 YSYEKL. The CDR3 runs to 14 residues. V dropped 3 bases and J dropped 2 bases, with 9 bases sitting between them. This CDR3 reads CASSHPVTTDTQYF. Here the CDR3 DNA reads TGCGCCAGCAGCCACCCCGTTACCACAGATACGCAGTATTTT.

This clone was counted between two and nine times. The gene calls are TRBV9 and TRBJ1-1; D not resolved. V lost 6 bases and J lost 4, with 16 bases in between. Germline values: CDR1 SGDLS, CDR2 YYNGEE. This CDR3 is built from 14 residues. CDR3 bases: TGTGCCAGCACCCCCCGGGCAGGTACCACTGAAGCTTTCTTT. Its translation is CASTPRAGTTEAFF.

V gene TRBV5-1 combines with J gene TRBJ2-1, with D maybe TRBD1 (5 bases). The CDR3 has 14 amino acids. Germline loops: CDR1 SGHRS, CDR2 YFSETQ. V dropped 6 bases and J dropped 5 bases, with 15 bases sitting between them. The CDR3 sequence: CASKQEFSDNEQFF. Written as DNA, the CDR3 is TGCGCCAGCAAACAGGAGTTCAGTGACAATGAGCAGTTCTTC.

There are a few counts of this clone. This chain connects TRBV11-2 to TRBJ2-7; 7 positions match TRBD1. V shed 3 bases, J shed 0 bases, and the junction held 5 bases outside the gene matches. The CDR3 is made up of 15 amino acids. Germline V CDR1 and CDR2: SGHAT, FQNNGV. The CDR3 is CASSFTTGVSYEQYF. The CDR3 DNA follows: TGTGCCAGCAGCTTCACCACAGGGGTCTCCTACGAGCAGTACTTC.

J is TRBJ1-6 and V is TRBV5-4; D is possibly TRBD1 (5 bases). The germline CDR1 and CDR2 sequences are SGHNT and YYREEE (reference sequence). V dropped 2 bases and J dropped 5 bases, with 11 bases sitting between them. This CDR3 has 15 residues. The CDR3 region has the DNA TGTGCCAGCAGCTTCCGGAGGGGAAATAATTCACCCCTCCACTTT. Protein sequence: CASSFRRGNNSPLHF.

The chain couples TRBV18 to TRBJ1-2, with D possibly TRBD1 on 5 matching bases. Germline V gives CDR1 KGHSH, CDR2 LQKENI. The V and J ends lost 3 bases and 6 bases respectively, with 11 bases between them. The CDR3 is 13 amino acids. The chain's CDR3 is CASSPSRGHGYTF. In DNA, the CDR3 is TGTGCCAGCTCACCTTCGAGGGGACATGGCTACACCTTC.

This clone was observed a few times. The chain has TRBV29-1 and TRBJ1-2, with TRBD1 identical over 7 bases. CDR1 SQVTM and CDR2 ANQGSEA come from the germline V gene. The junction had 15 bases not matched to a gene; V was cut back by 7 bases and J by 1 base. CDR3 length: 16 residues. The CDR3 region is CSASSGQFWDNYGYTF. DNA of the CDR3: TGCAGCGCCTCCTCGGGACAGTTTTGGGATAACTATGGCTACACCTTC.

This clone was seen a few times. The chain couples TRBV13 to TRBJ2-3; D gene unclear. The CDR3 extends over 14 amino acids. The germline V and J ends were trimmed by 5 bases and 6 bases, with 15 bases remaining between them. Germline assignment: CDR1 PRHDT and CDR2 FYEKMQ (reference sequence). The CDR3 DNA sequence: TGTGCCAGCAGCCTCACCTGGGTGCGGGATACGCAGTATTTT. Protein sequence: CASSLTWVRDTQYF. Looking up the rest from reference TRBV13 and TRBJ2-3 gives the full variable domain: AAGVIQSPRHLIKEKRETATLKCYPIPRHDTVYWYQQGPGQDPQFLISFYEKMQSDKGSIPDRFSAQQFSDYHSELNMSSLELGDSALYFCASSLTWVRDTQYFGPGTRLTVL.

The chain recombines TRBV6-6 with TRBJ2-4; no firm D call. The CDR3 extends over 12 amino acids. V was cut by 1 base and J by 9 bases, with 7 bases left in between. The germline V gene has CDR1 MNHNY and CDR2 SVGAGI (reference sequence). The CDR3 here is CASSYLFSIQYF. The CDR3 DNA reads TGTGCCAGCAGTTACTTGTTCAGCATTCAGTACTTC.